This is a list of T cell receptor beta chains from one sample in a study of shared clonotypes between healthy human individuals. Repertoires were generated with immunoSEQ multiplex PCR, while TCRdb's copy carries only in-frame clones and drops some. The table records about 380,000 clones, 90% to 97% of them present only once. The sequenced sample consisted of memory CD8+ T cells sorted from blood. All receptors derive from a man aged 30 to 39 in good health. The CDR3 runs from the conserved cysteine through the conserved F or W. Each record gives: clone size, D gene, V gene, J gene, CDR3 protein, CDR3 DNA. The D gene is left open where the match is weak. Size is omitted from some rows. Given values are once, few, many or a class for expanded clones.

>.|.|TRBV5-5|TRBJ1-4
CASSFTTEKLFF
TGTGCCAGCAGCTTTACGACGGAGAAACTGTTTTTT
>once|TRBD2|TRBV2|TRBJ2-7
CASSSGSNVNEQYF
TGTGCCAGCAGCAGCGGGAGCAACGTCAACGAGCAGTACTTC
>.|.|TRBV25-1|TRBJ2-3
CASAVTDTQYF
TGTGCCAGCGCAGTCACAGATACGCAGTATTTT
>.|.|TRBV4-2|TRBJ1-5
CASSQGGRGNQPQHF
TGTGCCAGCAGCCAAGGTGGTCGGGGAAATCAGCCCCAGCATTTT
>.|TRBD2|TRBV7-9|TRBJ2-3
CASSLGLAGAVDTQYF
TGTGCCAGCAGCTTAGGGCTAGCGGGAGCCGTAGATACGCAGTATTTT
>.|.|TRBV5-1|TRBJ1-5
CASSLVAVNQPQHF
TGCGCCAGCAGCTTGGTGGCAGTTAATCAGCCCCAGCATTTT
>.|TRBD2|TRBV30|TRBJ2-4
CAWREGLAGGRAKNIQYF
TGTGCCTGGAGGGAGGGGCTAGCGGGAGGGCGGGCCAAAAACATTCAGTACTTC
>once|TRBD1|TRBV29-1|TRBJ1-1
CSVSRTGETEAFF
TGCAGCGTGTCTAGGACAGGGGAGACTGAAGCTTTCTTT
>.|TRBD2|TRBV10-2|TRBJ2-5
CASSGGRETQYF
TGCGCCAGCAGTGGCGGGAGAGAGACCCAGTACTTC
>.|TRBD2|TRBV7-2|TRBJ2-1
CASSGKRTSGGYNEQFF
TGTGCCAGCAGCGGGAAACGGACTAGCGGAGGATACAATGAGCAGTTCTTC
>.|.|TRBV28|TRBJ2-3
CASSFRGVSTDTQYF
TGTGCCAGCAGTTTTAGAGGGGTTAGCACAGATACGCAGTATTTT
>.|.|TRBV20-1|TRBJ1-1
CSGAGQLEAFF
TGCAGTGGGGCCGGGCAGCTTGAAGCTTTCTTT
>.|.|TRBV29-1|TRBJ1-5
CSVAAGPYSNQPQHF
TGCAGCGTAGCGGCGGGGCCTTATAGCAATCAGCCCCAGCATTTT
>.|.|TRBV30|TRBJ1-5
CAWSVLAGGGNQPQHF
TGTGCCTGGAGTGTACTCGCGGGGGGAGGCAATCAGCCCCAGCATTTT
>.|.|TRBV27|TRBJ2-2
CASSHRDSNTGELFF
TGTGCCAGCAGTCACCGGGACTCGAACACCGGGGAGCTGTTTTTT
>.|.|TRBV29-1|TRBJ1-2
CSVTGNYGYTF
TGCAGCGTTACAGGGAACTATGGCTACACCTTC
>.|TRBD2|TRBV19|TRBJ2-1
CASRLAGGGEQFF
TGTGCCAGTAGGTTGGCGGGAGGGGGTGAGCAGTTCTTC
>.|.|TRBV10-3|TRBJ2-7
CAIRMGDSHYEQYF
TGTGCCATCAGAATGGGTGACAGCCATTACGAGCAGTACTTC
>.|TRBD1|TRBV11-2|TRBJ2-2
CASGTGRVTGELFF
TGTGCCAGCGGGACAGGGCGAGTCACCGGGGAGCTGTTTTTT
>.|TRBD1|TRBV6-1|TRBJ2-7
CASSEKTGDPYEQYF
TGTGCCAGCAGTGAAAAGACAGGGGACCCCTACGAGCAGTACTTC
>.|.|TRBV28|TRBJ1-2
CASSSFRQGKFRDGYTF
TGTGCCAGCAGTTCATTTAGGCAGGGGAAATTTAGGGATGGCTACACCTTC
>.|TRBD2|TRBV4-2|TRBJ2-5
CASGTSGRNQETQYF
TGTGCCAGCGGGACTAGCGGGAGGAACCAAGAGACCCAGTACTTC
>.|.|TRBV5-1|TRBJ2-1
CASSLGGPYNEQFF
TGCGCCAGCAGCTTGGGGGGACCTTACAATGAGCAGTTCTTC
>.|.|TRBV7-9|TRBJ2-1
CASSGDFGNEQFF
TGTGCCAGCAGCGGCGACTTCGGGAATGAGCAGTTCTTC
>.|.|TRBV7-9|TRBJ1-1
CASSPFENTEAFF
TGTGCCAGCAGCCCTTTCGAGAACACTGAAGCTTTCTTT
>.|TRBD1|TRBV7-8|TRBJ1-1
CASSLPTGGMNTEAFF
TGTGCCAGCAGCTTACCGACAGGGGGCATGAACACTGAAGCTTTCTTT
>.|TRBD1|TRBV5-4|TRBJ2-7
CASSSGTAPYEQYF
TGTGCCAGCAGCTCCGGGACAGCCCCCTACGAGCAGTACTTC
>.|TRBD1|TRBV5-4|TRBJ1-1
CASSLDRLGAFF
TGTGCCAGCAGCCTGGACAGGCTCGGAGCTTTCTTT
>.|.|TRBV21-1|TRBJ2-7
CASSKGTSGAYEQYF
TGTGCCAGCAGCAAAGGGACTAGCGGGGCCTACGAGCAGTACTTC
>.|TRBD1|TRBV6-5|TRBJ2-3
CASIDRGADTQYF
TGTGCCAGCATCGACAGGGGGGCAGATACGCAGTATTTT
>.|.|TRBV18|TRBJ2-1
CASSPVVADPAEQFF
TGTGCCAGCTCTCCCGTGGTAGCGGACCCGGCTGAGCAGTTCTTC
>.|.|TRBV7-9|TRBJ1-1
CASSLGTANTEAFF
TGTGCCAGCAGCTTAGGAACTGCGAACACTGAAGCTTTCTTT
>.|.|TRBV6-7|TRBJ2-7
CASSYLSGQTYEQYF
TGTGCCAGCAGTTACTTATCGGGACAAACCTACGAGCAGTACTTC
>.|TRBD1|TRBV5-1|TRBJ1-3
CASSKDRVSGNTIYF
TGCGCCAGCAGCAAGGACAGGGTCAGTGGAAACACCATATATTTT
>.|.|TRBV29-1|TRBJ2-3
CSVEGLLESGPDTQYF
TGCAGCGTTGAGGGTCTACTAGAAAGCGGGCCAGATACGCAGTATTTT
>.|.|TRBV6-5|TRBJ2-2
CASSSDINTGELFF
TGTGCCAGCAGTTCGGACATAAACACCGGGGAGCTGTTTTTT
>.|TRBD2|TRBV7-6|TRBJ2-3
CASSFSSGSTDTQYF
TGTGCCAGCAGCTTTTCCAGCGGGAGTACAGATACGCAGTATTTT
>.|.|TRBV5-6|TRBJ1-1
CASSLVGIPEAFF
TGTGCCAGCAGCTTGGTGGGGATACCTGAAGCTTTCTTT
>.|.|TRBV2|TRBJ2-1
CASSEAGPVREQFF
TGTGCCAGCAGTGAAGCGGGGCCCGTGCGTGAGCAGTTCTTC
>.|TRBD2|TRBV5-1|TRBJ2-1
CASSLWNLAGGPGYNEQFF
TGCGCCAGCAGCTTGTGGAATCTAGCGGGAGGGCCCGGCTACAATGAGCAGTTCTTC
>.|.|TRBV19|TRBJ2-5
CASSNRQETQYF
TGTGCCAGTAGTAACCGCCAAGAGACCCAGTACTTC
>.|.|TRBV28|TRBJ1-1
CASRGGGAFF
TGTGCCAGCAGGGGAGGTGGCGCTTTCTTT
>.|TRBD2|TRBV28|TRBJ2-1
CASSLSTSGYNEQFF
TGTGCCAGCAGTTTATCGACTAGCGGCTACAATGAGCAGTTCTTC
>.|.|TRBV7-9|TRBJ2-6
CASSPGGAGANVLTF
TGTGCCAGCAGCCCAGGAGGGGCTGGGGCCAACGTCCTGACTTTC
>once|TRBD1|TRBV19|TRBJ1-1
CASSVGQGRAAFF
TGTGCCAGTAGTGTCGGACAGGGGAGGGCCGCTTTCTTT
>.|.|TRBV6-5|TRBJ2-3
CASSYGGRSGTDTQYF
TGTGCCAGCAGTTACGGGGGCAGGAGCGGTACAGATACGCAGTATTTT
>.|TRBD2|TRBV25-1|TRBJ2-5
CASSHRLAGKETQYF
TGTGCCAGCAGCCATAGACTAGCGGGAAAAGAGACCCAGTACTTC
>.|.|TRBV5-5|TRBJ1-2
CASSLGQIDGYTF
TGTGCCAGCAGCCTTGGACAGATAGATGGCTACACCTTC
>.|.|TRBV27|TRBJ1-5
CASSPSRGTWGNQPQHF
TGTGCCAGCAGTCCCTCCCGAGGCACTTGGGGCAATCAGCCCCAGCATTTT